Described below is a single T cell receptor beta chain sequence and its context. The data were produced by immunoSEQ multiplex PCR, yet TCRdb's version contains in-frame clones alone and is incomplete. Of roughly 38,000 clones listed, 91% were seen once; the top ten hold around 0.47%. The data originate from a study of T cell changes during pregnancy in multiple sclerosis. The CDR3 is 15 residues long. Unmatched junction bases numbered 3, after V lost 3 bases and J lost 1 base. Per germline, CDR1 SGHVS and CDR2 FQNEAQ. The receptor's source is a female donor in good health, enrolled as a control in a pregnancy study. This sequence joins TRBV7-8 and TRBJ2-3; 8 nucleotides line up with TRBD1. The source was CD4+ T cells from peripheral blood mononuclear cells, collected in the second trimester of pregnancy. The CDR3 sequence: CASSFQGARTDTQYF. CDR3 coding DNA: TGTGCCAGCAGCTTCCAGGGGGCGCGCACAGATACGCAGTATTTT.